One and the same sample provided the 24 T cell receptor beta chains below, sequenced in a study of beta chain features in type 1 diabetes. cDNA synthesis used the whole RNA isolate, giving expressed TCRB sequences. Measured with immunoSEQ multiplex PCR; TCRdb has only the in-frame clones, and not every one. Seen here are hundreds of thousands of clones, roughly 15% observed once, and the top ten hold around 0.03%. Sequenced input: naive CD4+ T cells from blood. These receptor sequences come from a woman aged 40 to 49 in good health.

There are a few counts of this clone. V usage is TRBV7-2 and J usage is TRBJ2-1, with D uncertain. CDR3 length equals 14 residues. The V end lost 5 bases, the J end lost 2 bases, and 10 bases lay between the germline ends. The germline V gene encodes CDR1 SGHTA and CDR2 FQGNSA. CDR3 region: CASSGQITYNEQFF. The CDR3, as DNA: TGTGCCAGCAGCGGGCAAATAACCTACAATGAGCAGTTCTTC.

The V and J genes are TRBV9 and TRBJ1-4, with D perhaps TRBD1 (5 bases). This CDR3 has 15 residues. V was shortened by 0 bases and J by 7 bases, with 13 bases between the two germline ends. Per germline, CDR1 SGDLS and CDR2 YYNGEE. CDR3 residues: CASSVAVLGGEKLFF. The CDR3 nucleotides are TGTGCCAGCAGCGTAGCTGTTCTCGGGGGTGAAAAACTGTTTTTT.

The gene calls are TRBV19 and TRBJ2-5; the match to TRBD2 covers 10 bases. Germline CDR1 LNHDA, CDR2 SQIVND (reference sequence). The CDR3 has 14 residues. Unmatched junction bases numbered 2, after V lost 5 bases and J lost 2 bases. CDR3 sequence: CASSVSGGQETQYF. Written as DNA, the CDR3 is TGTGCCAGTAGTGTTAGCGGGGGGCAAGAGACCCAGTACTTC.

In its sample, this clone was seen many times. As DNA, the CDR3 is TGTGCCAGCAGCCCTAGCAGAGGGACAGATACGCAGTATTTT. Translated, it gives CASSPSRGTDTQYF. This sequence joins TRBV7-2 and TRBJ2-3; a weak D match, TRBD2 (5 bases). The CDR3 extends over 14 amino acids. Trimming stripped 5 bases from V and 3 bases from J, with 12 bases between. The V gene's germline CDR1 is SGHTA and CDR2 FQGNSA.

This clone was detected only a few times. The chain combines TRBV6-5 with TRBJ1-4, with 7 positions matching TRBD1. J gave up 7 bases and V 8 bases, and 7 bases lay outside the gene matches. This CDR3 is built from 13 residues. The germline V gene has CDR1 MNHEY and CDR2 SVGAGI. CDR3 nucleotide sequence: TGTGCCAGCCACAACAGGGGCTCTGAAAAACTGTTTTTT. Encoded protein: CASHNRGSEKLFF.

The rearrangement links TRBV6-1 to TRBJ1-2; 8 bases are a match to TRBD1. The CDR3 is made up of 14 amino acids. Germline CDR1 is MNHNS and CDR2 is SASEGT. The V segment lost 6 bases and the J segment 7 bases; nucleotides outside the gene matches: 10. CDR3 nucleotides: TGTGCCAGCAGCGCTAGGACAGGGTCTGCTGGCTACACCTTC. Protein product: CASSARTGSAGYTF.

The chain combines TRBV4-3 with TRBJ2-5, with 11 positions matching TRBD2. The V segment lost 1 base and the J segment 5 bases; nucleotides outside the gene matches: 3. Germline CDR1 is LGHNA and CDR2 is YSLEER. The CDR3 sequence is 15 residues long. CDR3 loop: CASSQGLAGRETQYF. CDR3 nucleotide sequence: TGCGCCAGCAGCCAAGGACTAGCGGGGAGGGAGACCCAGTACTTC.

This clone has just a few counts. The V call is TRBV5-4, the J call TRBJ1-3; a weak D match, TRBD1 (5 bases). Looked up from germline, CDR1 is SGHNT and CDR2 is YYREEE (reference sequence). V dropped 0 bases and J dropped 4 bases, with 11 bases sitting between them. This CDR3 comprises 15 residues. In nucleotides, the CDR3 is TGTGCCAGCAGCTTGGGGGGCCAGGGAGGAAACACCATATATTTT. It codes for CASSLGGQGGNTIYF.

This clone was seen a single time. The V call is TRBV7-6, the J call TRBJ1-5, with no clear D. Trimming took off 3 bases at V and 0 bases at J, with 12 bases between the two ends. Germline values: CDR1 SGHVS, CDR2 FNYEAQ. The CDR3 runs to 16 residues. The CDR3 here is CASSLGGQDSNQPQHF. For the CDR3, the DNA is TGTGCCAGCAGCTTGGGAGGGCAGGATAGCAATCAGCCCCAGCATTTT.

This clone has a handful of counts. The chain combines TRBV19 with TRBJ2-5, with 11 bases identical to TRBD2. The ends lost 5 bases at V and 4 bases at J; junction bases unmatched: 6. This CDR3 comprises 15 residues. Germline V gives CDR1 LNHDA, CDR2 SQIVND (reference sequence). CDR3 in DNA: TGTGCCAGTAGTCCTAGCGGGGGGCGAGGAGAGACCCAGTACTTC. Protein: CASSPSGGRGETQYF.

The chain carries TRBV7-2 and TRBJ2-3; the match to TRBD2 covers 9 bases. With 1 base clipped from V and 8 bases from J, the junction kept 7 bases outside the gene matches. The CDR3 totals 15 residues. Germline CDR1 and CDR2: SGHTA and FQGNSA. CDR3 region: CASSLVAGDPGTQYF. DNA for the CDR3: TGTGCCAGCAGCTTAGTAGCGGGGGACCCCGGTACGCAGTATTTT.

The chain links TRBV4-1 to TRBJ2-3, with D perhaps TRBD1 (6 bases). The germline V gene encodes CDR1 MGHRA and CDR2 YSYEKL. The CDR3 length is 14 residues. Trimming shortened V by 6 bases and J by 1 base, and 11 bases separated the two germline ends. The chain's CDR3 is CASRETGRTDTQYF. CDR3 sequence (DNA): TGCGCCAGCAGGGAGACAGGCCGCACAGATACGCAGTATTTT.

The chain employs TRBV5-1 and TRBJ2-5, with D tentatively TRBD1 (5 bases). Germline assignment: CDR1 SGHRS and CDR2 YFSETQ. Deletions cut 4 bases from V and 5 bases from J, with 15 bases between. The CDR3 covers 14 residues. CDR3 loop: CASSPGQGIETQYF. CDR3 in DNA: TGCGCCAGCAGCCCAGGACAAGGTATCGAGACCCAGTACTTC.

The rearrangement joins TRBV29-1 to TRBJ2-7; 8 bases fit TRBD2. CDR3 size: 14 residues. In germline, CDR1 is SQVTM, CDR2 ANQGSEA. Trimming took 2 bases from V and 1 from J; bases not matched to a gene: 4. The CDR3 protein is CSVEYSGASYEQYF. DNA for the CDR3: TGCAGCGTTGAATATAGCGGGGCTTCCTACGAGCAGTACTTC.

V usage is TRBV9 and J usage is TRBJ1-2; D may be TRBD1 (5 bases). Trimming removed 1 base from V and 7 bases from J, with 11 bases in between. CDR3 length: 13 amino acids. Germline CDR1 reads SGDLS; CDR2 reads YYNGEE. Written as DNA, the CDR3 is TGTGCCAGCAGCGTAACCCAGGGAGGTGGCTACACCTTC. Its translation is CASSVTQGGGYTF.

The CDR3 DNA sequence: TGTGCCAGCACTTGGACAACTGTAAAGTATGGCTACACCTTC. Translation gives CASTWTTVKYGYTF. V usage is TRBV7-2 and J usage is TRBJ1-2; tentatively, D is TRBD1 (5 bases). Trimming removed 7 bases at V and 5 bases at J, with 17 bases between. Germline V gene sequence: CDR1 SGHTA, CDR2 FQGNSA. This CDR3 is built from 14 residues.

This clone was picked up a small number of times. J is TRBJ1-2 and V is TRBV29-1, with 9 positions matching TRBD1. This CDR3 contains 16 residues. The V and J ends lost 4 bases and 7 bases, in that order; junction bases with no gene match: 16. Germline-derived CDR1 and CDR2 are SQVTM and ANQGSEA. CDR3 in amino acids: CSVGSRPGTGMFGYTF. CDR3 sequence (DNA): TGCAGCGTTGGAAGTCGGCCCGGGACAGGGATGTTTGGCTACACCTTC.

The chain uses TRBV28 and TRBJ2-7; 10 bases align to TRBD1. Germline CDR1 MDHEN, CDR2 SYDVKM. Losses at the gene ends were 2 bases for V and 3 bases for J; bases not matched to a gene: 7. This CDR3 spans 16 amino acids. DNA of the CDR3: TGTGCCAGCAGTTTAACGGGACAGGGGAATAACTACGAGCAGTACTTC. It codes for CASSLTGQGNNYEQYF.

This chain's CDR3 is CASSLPRGQREGYTF. CDR3 nucleotides: TGTGCCAGCAGCTTGCCCAGGGGGCAACGAGAAGGCTACACCTTC. The V and J genes are TRBV5-4 and TRBJ1-2; the match to TRBD1 covers 8 bases. The junction had 10 bases not matched to a gene; V was cut back by 1 base and J by 8 bases. Per germline, CDR1 SGHNT and CDR2 YYREEE (reference sequence). CDR3 length: 15 amino acids.

The CDR3 protein is CASKGGGAKEETQYF. The DNA of the CDR3 is TGTGCCAGCAAGGGCGGGGGAGCGAAAGAAGAGACCCAGTACTTC. This rearrangement joins TRBV2 to TRBJ2-5; 7 nucleotides line up with TRBD2. The CDR3 runs to 15 residues. Germline V lookup: CDR1 SNHLY, CDR2 FYNNEI. V was clipped by 7 bases and J by 3 bases; unmatched bases: 11.

The rearrangement links TRBV11-2 to TRBJ2-3; TRBD2 matches at 8 bases. Germline loops: CDR1 SGHAT, CDR2 FQNNGV. This CDR3 has 15 residues. Trimming cost V 4 bases and J 6 bases; bases outside gene matches: 9. The chain's CDR3 is CASSYRGGLFDTQYF. DNA for the CDR3: TGTGCCAGCAGCTACCGGGGGGGCCTTTTTGATACGCAGTATTTT.

This clone was observed a few times. The V call is TRBV2, the J call TRBJ2-3, with D unclear. The CDR3 spans 13 residues. Germline CDR1 SNHLY, CDR2 FYNNEI. Trimming removed 10 bases at V and 2 bases at J, with 13 bases between. The CDR3 loop reads CATRPEFTDTQYF. In nucleotides, the CDR3 is TGTGCCACCCGTCCCGAGTTCACAGATACGCAGTATTTT.

The chain is built from TRBV2 and TRBJ1-2; D may be TRBD1 (5 bases). Germline assignment: CDR1 SNHLY and CDR2 FYNNEI. Trimming took off 2 bases at V and 7 bases at J, with 14 bases between the two ends. This CDR3 is 14 amino acids long. The DNA of the CDR3 is TGTGCCAGCAGTGAATCCCAGGGAGGAGGTGGCTACACCTTC. This gives the protein CASSESQGGGGYTF.

The rearrangement links TRBV14 to TRBJ1-3; no definite D call. Germline CDR1 is SGHDN and CDR2 is FVKESK. Trimming cost V 6 bases and J 0 bases, with 12 bases left between them. CDR3 size: 15 residues. CDR3 nucleotide sequence: TGTGCCAGCAGAAAGACTGGGTACTCTGGAAACACCATATATTTT. Amino acids: CASRKTGYSGNTIYF. Complete variable domain (other parts from reference TRBV14 and TRBJ1-3): EAGVTQFPSHSVIEKGQTVTLRCDPISGHDNLYWYRRVMGKEIKFLLHFVKESKQDESGMPNNRFLAERTGGTYSTLKVQPAELEDSGVYFCASRKTGYSGNTIYFGEGSWLTVV.